These T cell receptor beta chains were read from a single sample in a study of cytomegalovirus exposure and HLA in healthy donors. The assay was immunoSEQ multiplex PCR, and TCRdb's table has in-frame clones only and misses some. The data contain about 150,000 clones, roughly three quarters of them seen just once; the ten biggest clones take up around 2%. Sequencing was done on a sample of PBMCs. Receptors were obtained from a man aged 25-45 years in good health and CMV-seronegative. The CDR3 runs from the conserved cysteine through the conserved F or W. D genes are given only for firm matches. The size entry is marked missing in some rows and otherwise reads once, few, many or a size class.

NA	TRBV9	NA	TRBJ2-7	TGTGCCAGCAGCGTAGCTAGCAACTACGAGCAGTACTTC	CASSVASNYEQYF
NA	TRBV7-9	NA	TRBJ1-1	TGTGCCAGCAGCTTTCAGGCGAACACTGAAGCTTTCTTT	CASSFQANTEAFF
NA	TRBV5-4	NA	TRBJ1-2	TGTGCCAGCAGCTTGGGTAGCCGAGGCTACACCTTC	CASSLGSRGYTF
NA	TRBV7-9	NA	TRBJ2-3	TGTTCCAGCAGCCACTCGGATACGCAGTATTTT	CSSSHSDTQYF
NA	TRBV5-8	NA	TRBJ2-4	TGTGCCAGCAGCTTTTTAGCGGTAGCCAAAAACATTCAGTACTTC	CASSFLAVAKNIQYF
NA	TRBV4-2	TRBD1	TRBJ2-7	TGTGCCAGCAGCCAGGAGGGGACAGGGTTCTACGAGCAGTACTTC	CASSQEGTGFYEQYF
few	TRBV9	TRBD2	TRBJ2-3	TGTGCCAGCAGCGTAAGCGGGAGCCCAGATACGCAGTATTTT	CASSVSGSPDTQYF
NA	TRBV6-1	NA	TRBJ1-2	TGTGCCAGCAGTGAACTCGGGGTTAACTATGGCTACACCTTC	CASSELGVNYGYTF
NA	TRBV7-8	NA	TRBJ1-4	TGTGCCAGCAGCTCGCGCTCGCCCGCGGGTGAAAAACTGTTTTTT	CASSSRSPAGEKLFF
NA	TRBV7-9	TRBD1	TRBJ1-5	TGTGCCAGCAGCTCTACAGGGGCCCGCAATCAGCCCCAGCATTTT	CASSSTGARNQPQHF
NA	TRBV6-4	TRBD2	TRBJ2-5	TGTGCCAGCAGTGACTCACTAGCGGGAGGGTTTATGGAGACCCAGTACTTC	CASSDSLAGGFMETQYF
NA	TRBV6-5	TRBD1	TRBJ2-7	TGTGCCAGCAGTTACTCCGGGACAGGGGAGTACGAGCAGTACTTC	CASSYSGTGEYEQYF
NA	TRBV5-1	NA	TRBJ1-4	TGCGCCAGCAGCGGGGGGACTGCCCAAAATGAAAAACTGTTTTTT	CASSGGTAQNEKLFF
NA	TRBV28	TRBD1	TRBJ2-7	TGTGCCAGCAGTTTATTGGGACAGGGGACCTCCTACGAGCAGTACTTC	CASSLLGQGTSYEQYF
once	TRBV21-1	NA	TRBJ2-7	TGTGCCAGCAGCAAAATCGTCGAGGGTACAGGGAATCCCTACGAGCAGTACTTC	CASSKIVEGTGNPYEQYF
NA	TRBV28	NA	TRBJ2-7	TGTGCCAGCAGGCCCTCAGGGGTACTCTTAGTCGAGCAGTACTTC	CASRPSGVLLVEQYF
NA	TRBV30	NA	TRBJ1-2	TGTGCCTGGAGTGCCGTCTATGGCTACACCTTC	CAWSAVYGYTF
few	TRBV25-1	TRBD2	TRBJ2-1	TGTGCCAGCAGTGCACTAGCGGGAGGATTTTACAATGAGCAGTTCTTC	CASSALAGGFYNEQFF
NA	TRBV28	TRBD1	TRBJ2-1	TGTGCCAGCAAACCAGGGGGCCAGGGAAATGAGCAGTTCTTC	CASKPGGQGNEQFF
few	TRBV6-6	TRBD1	TRBJ2-3	TGTGCCAGTATCCCGGGACAGGGGAACACAGATACGCAGTATTTT	CASIPGQGNTDTQYF
NA	TRBV6-6	TRBD1	TRBJ1-1	TGTGCCAGCAGGAGGGACAGGGGGCAATCCCAAGCTTTCTTT	CASRRDRGQSQAFF
NA	TRBV14	TRBD1	TRBJ2-2	TGTGCCAGCAGCCAAGATCGTGGGCAGGGGGCCACCGGGGAGCTGTTTTTT	CASSQDRGQGATGELFF
once	TRBV5-5	NA	TRBJ1-1	TGTGCCAGCAGCTTGGTGCGGGGATCTGGTGAAGCTTTCTTT	CASSLVRGSGEAFF
NA	TRBV14	NA	TRBJ2-5	TGTGCCAGCAGCCCCACTAGTCCGTGGGAGACCCAGTACTTC	CASSPTSPWETQYF
NA	TRBV9	NA	TRBJ1-3	TGTGCCAGCAGCGTACAGGGTTCTGGAAACACCATATATTTT	CASSVQGSGNTIYF
NA	TRBV29-1	NA	TRBJ2-3	TGCAGCGTGGAGAGAGACAGCAGGATATTCACAGATACGCAGTATTTT	CSVERDSRIFTDTQYF
NA	TRBV25-1	NA	TRBJ1-1	TGTGCCAGCAGTGAATGGGCAGGGCTGGACACTGAAGCTTTCTTT	CASSEWAGLDTEAFF
NA	TRBV6-5	NA	TRBJ1-1	NA	CASSTSGQIAEAFF
NA	TRBV19	TRBD1	TRBJ2-7	TGTGCCAGTAGTGATCCCGGGACAGGGAGAATGTTCTACGAGCAGTACTTC	CASSDPGTGRMFYEQYF
few	TRBV10-2	NA	TRBJ1-2	TGCGCCAGCAGTAGGACAGAGACATACTATGGCTACACCTTC	CASSRTETYYGYTF
few	TRBV10-3	TRBD2	TRBJ2-3	TGTGCCATCAGTGGCGCCGGGACTAGCGGGAGAGCCCCCTCGAACACAGATACGCAGTATTTT	CAISGAGTSGRAPSNTDTQYF
NA	TRBV13	NA	TRBJ2-2	TGTGCCAGCAGGTTCGGTCTCCGCCTAAACACCGGGGAGCTGTTTTTT	CASRFGLRLNTGELFF
NA	TRBV11-3	TRBD1	TRBJ1-2	TGTGCCAGCAGCTTGGGCCTTCGAGGGGGCGTACACTATGGCTACACCTTC	CASSLGLRGGVHYGYTF
NA	TRBV29-1	NA	TRBJ2-1	TGCAGCGTTGCGCGACCTCTAGTCGGTGCGCGTCGCAATGAGCAGTTCTTC	CSVARPLVGARRNEQFF
NA	TRBV30	TRBD1	TRBJ1-1	TGTGCCTGGAGCCTGGGACAGGGAGCTTTCTTT	CAWSLGQGAFF
NA	TRBV7-2	NA	TRBJ2-7	TGTGCCAGCAGCTTGAACGGGGACTCCTACGAGCAGTACTTC	CASSLNGDSYEQYF
NA	TRBV27	TRBD2	TRBJ2-7	TGTGCCAGCAGCCTAGCGGGAGTGCTCTCCTACGAGCAGTACTTC	CASSLAGVLSYEQYF
once	TRBV6-1	TRBD2	TRBJ2-7	TGTGCCAGCAGTTTTATAGCGGGGGGGACCTACGAGCAGTACTTC	CASSFIAGGTYEQYF
NA	TRBV5-1	NA	TRBJ1-2	TGCGCCAGCAGCTTGGGTCAGTACTATGGCTACACCTTC	CASSLGQYYGYTF
NA	TRBV15	TRBD2	TRBJ2-7	TGTGCCACCAGCAGATCTGGGACTAGCGGGCCCTACGAGCAGTACTTC	CATSRSGTSGPYEQYF
NA	TRBV10-2	NA	TRBJ2-3	TGCGCCAGCAGTGGAAGCGGGTCTACAGATACGCAGTATTTT	CASSGSGSTDTQYF
NA	TRBV5-1	TRBD2	TRBJ2-1	TGCGCCAGCAGCCCTAGCGGGAGCATCTACAATGAGCAGTTCTTC	CASSPSGSIYNEQFF